These 7 T cell receptor beta chains originate from one sample sequenced in a study of blood T cell repertoires in COVID-19. The protocol was immunoSEQ multiplex PCR, while the TCRdb copy is restricted to in-frame clones and leaves out a portion. The data hold under 200,000 clones, with roughly nine tenths observed a single time. The sequencing input was peripheral blood. These receptors all come from an older woman with COVID-19, enrolled during active disease.

This clone occurred a few times. This chain connects TRBV7-2 to TRBJ2-7, with 9 bases aligning to TRBD1. The CDR3 sequence is 15 residues long. Germline V lookup: CDR1 SGHTA, CDR2 FQGNSA. V lost 6 bases and J lost 0; bases outside the gene matches: 6. CDR3: CASRPDRGISYEQYF. CDR3 nucleotides: TGTGCCAGCAGACCGGACAGGGGCATCTCCTACGAGCAGTACTTC. The full variable domain, with the rest looked up from reference TRBV7-2 and TRBJ2-7, is GAGVSQSPSNKVTEKGKDVELRCDPISGHTALYWYRQSLGQGLEFLIYFQGNSAPDKSGLPSDRFSAERTGGSVSTLTIQRTQQEDSAVYLCASRPDRGISYEQYFGPGTRLTVT.

V usage is TRBV20-1 and J usage is TRBJ2-3; D call uncertain. Trimming stripped 0 bases from V and 8 bases from J, with 6 bases between. The CDR3 has 11 residues. CDR1 DFQATT and CDR2 SNEGSKA come from the germline V gene (reference sequence). The chain's CDR3 is CSARDVATQYF. As DNA, the CDR3 is TGCAGTGCTAGAGATGTGGCTACGCAGTATTTT.

The genes are TRBV6-2 or TRBV6-3 and TRBJ1-5; 8 nucleotides agree with TRBD1. Per germline, CDR1 MNHEY and CDR2 SVGEGT. With 7 bases clipped from V and 0 bases from J, the junction kept 11 bases outside the gene matches. The CDR3 covers 17 residues. The CDR3 DNA reads as TGTGCCAGCACCCCAAAGGCGACAGGGGTTAGCAATCAGCCCCAGCATTTT. It specifies CASTPKATGVSNQPQHF.

This clone is classed as medium-sized (0.01 to 0.1%). V usage is TRBV7-9 and J usage is TRBJ2-7, with 9 bases lining up with TRBD1. The CDR3 covers 15 residues. The J segment lost 3 bases and the V segment lost 8 bases, leaving 11 bases of the junction unmatched. CDR1 is SEHNR and CDR2 is FQNEAQ in the germline V gene (reference sequence). CDR3 sequence (DNA): TGTGCCAGCGAATGGGGACAGGGCCCCTTCTACGAGCAGTACTTC. Protein product: CASEWGQGPFYEQYF.

The chain employs TRBV4-1 and TRBJ1-3; maybe TRBD1 (6 bases). Per germline, CDR1 MGHRA and CDR2 YSYEKL. The CDR3 is made up of 18 amino acids. Trimming took 0 bases from V and 0 from J, leaving 15 bases between them. CDR3 amino acids: CASSQDWHTGSSGNTIYF. In DNA, the CDR3 is TGCGCCAGCAGCCAAGATTGGCACACAGGGAGCTCTGGAAACACCATATATTTT.

This clone was observed once. This chain uses TRBV11-3 with TRBJ1-1; D is perhaps TRBD1 (6 bases). Germline values: CDR1 SGHNT, CDR2 YENEEA. The CDR3 length is 13 residues. V was trimmed by 5 bases and J by 5 bases, leaving 12 bases between them. The CDR3 here is CASSRAGVTEAFF. The CDR3 DNA reads TGTGCCAGCAGCCGAGCAGGGGTTACTGAAGCTTTCTTT.

The rearrangement uses TRBV6-2 or TRBV6-3 and TRBJ2-1, with D maybe TRBD2 (6 bases). Germline CDR1 and CDR2: MNHEY and SVGEGT. The CDR3 runs to 14 residues. Trimming left V 4 bases short and J 2 bases short, with 9 bases between. CDR3 DNA sequence: TGTGCCAGCAGTTCCAGCGGGCCCTACAATGAGCAGTTCTTC. It yields the protein CASSSSGPYNEQFF.